This TCR beta chain was found in a study of blood T cells in healthy people across ages. The study, taken as a whole, reports: Total diversity from one million sequenced T cells was likely underestimated. Strongly correlated with naive T cell percentage was TCR beta diversity.

Every donor contributed ten milliliters of peripheral blood by blood draw. The CDR3 spans 16 residues. The junction had 4 bases not matched to a gene; V was cut back by 3 bases and J by 0 bases. Primed by a sample-barcoded 5' primer and a J-beta primer mix, a second PCR proceeded for roughly 6 to 12 cycles. Template switching added a 12-random-nucleotide identifier to every cDNA molecule. Each CDR3 protein gets one entry after TCRdb re-called the 5' RACE reads with MiXCR. The sample contains fewer than 2 million distinct CDR3 sequences, about two fifths of which appear only once. This clonotype was found once. Its specificity is unknown.

This chain uses TRBV12-3 or TRBV12-4 with TRBJ2-3; 9 bases agree with TRBD2. The clonotype comes from a human donor in good health. The source material was blood. For the CDR3, the DNA is TGTGCCAGCAGTTTCTATAGCGGGGGAAGCACAGATACGCAGTATTTT. It translates to CASSFYSGGSTDTQYF.